Listed here is a single TCR beta chain. As yet, its antigen is unknown. Amplified TCR beta CDR3 regions came from RNA transcripts. RT-PCR in the first round (using the HTBI primer set) targeted the TCR CDR3. TCRdb analysed the multiplex PCR reads with MiXCR anew, one entry per CDR3 protein. The profile shows 300,000 to 450,000 distinct CDR3 sequences, around a sixth of them singletons. The data were obtained in a study of T cells in Graves' hyperthyroidism and ophthalmopathy. As for the study in general: Peripheral blood samples were taken at initial diagnosis, prior to any treatment.

Study-wide points: Most expanded thyroid clonotypes above 0.001 also appeared in blood.

Sequencing input: blood. This clonotype was obtained from a man aged 18 to 29 with Graves' ophthalmopathy.

In DNA form, the CDR3 reads TGTGCCAGTGAATGGGGGGTAGGGAATCAGCCCCAGCATTTT. Residues: CASEWGVGNQPQHF. The V gene is TRBV19, the J gene TRBJ1-5; D is perhaps TRBD1 (5 bases). Deletions cut 8 bases from V and 4 bases from J, with 15 bases between. In germline, CDR1 is LNHDA, CDR2 SQIVND (reference sequence). The CDR3 consists of 14 residues.